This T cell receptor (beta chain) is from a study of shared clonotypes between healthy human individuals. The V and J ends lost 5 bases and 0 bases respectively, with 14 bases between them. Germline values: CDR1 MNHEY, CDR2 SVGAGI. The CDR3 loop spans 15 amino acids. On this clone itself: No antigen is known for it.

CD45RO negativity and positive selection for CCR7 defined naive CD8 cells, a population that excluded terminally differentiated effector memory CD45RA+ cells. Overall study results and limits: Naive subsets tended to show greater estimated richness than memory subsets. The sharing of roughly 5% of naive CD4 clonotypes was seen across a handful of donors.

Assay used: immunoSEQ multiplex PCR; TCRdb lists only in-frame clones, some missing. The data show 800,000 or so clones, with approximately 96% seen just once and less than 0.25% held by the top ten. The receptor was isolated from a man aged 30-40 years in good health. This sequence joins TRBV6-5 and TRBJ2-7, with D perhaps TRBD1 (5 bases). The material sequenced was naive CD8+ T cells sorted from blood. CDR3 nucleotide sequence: TGTGCCAGCAGTCCGACAGAGATTAGCTCCTACGAGCAGTACTTC. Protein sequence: CASSPTEISSYEQYF.